The rows below give T cell receptor beta chains drawn from one sample of a study of blood T cell repertoires in COVID-19. Produced via immunoSEQ multiplex PCR; TCRdb's table is partial and in-frame only. The sample has about 100,000 clones, 80% to 95% seen once. Sequenced input: peripheral blood. These receptors all stem from a man between 18 and 35 years old with acute or convalescent COVID-19. The CDR3 runs from the conserved cysteine through the conserved F or W. The D gene is left open where the match is weak. Rows may omit the clone size; those that give it use once, few, many or a size class.

cdr3_length d_call clone_size j_call v_call cdr3_nt cdr3_aa
15 TRBD2 NA TRBJ2-1 TRBV6-2/TRBV6-3 TGTGCCAGCAGTTACAGTAGCGGGAATTTAGTTGAGCAGTTCTTC CASSYSSGNLVEQFF
14 NA NA TRBJ1-1 TRBV5-1 TGCGCCAGCAGCTTGACAGTTATGAACACTGAAGCTTTCTTT CASSLTVMNTEAFF
17 NA NA TRBJ1-3 TRBV9 TGTGCCAGCAGCTTAACACCCCAGGGTTACTCTGGAAACACCATATATTTT CASSLTPQGYSGNTIYF
15 TRBD2 NA TRBJ2-7 TRBV6-1 TGTGCCAGCAGTGAGGGGACTAGCGGGATCTACGAGCAGTACTTC CASSEGTSGIYEQYF
12 NA few TRBJ1-2 TRBV12-3/TRBV12-4 TGTGCCAGCAGTTTGGAGGGTACTGGCTACACCTTC CASSLEGTGYTF
13 NA NA TRBJ2-7 TRBV5-4 TGTGCCAGCAGCTTGGCCTCTTCCTACGAGCAGTACTTC CASSLASSYEQYF
14 NA NA TRBJ1-5 TRBV7-9 TGTGCCAGCAGCTCCTCAGGCGCCAATCAGCCCCAGCATTTT CASSSSGANQPQHF
14 TRBD1 NA TRBJ1-1 TRBV7-2 TGTGCCAGCAGCCCTCCGGGACAGGGACGGGTAGCTTTCTTT CASSPPGQGRVAFF
16 TRBD1 NA TRBJ1-3 TRBV19 TGTGCCAGTAGTATTCGGGGACAGGGTAACGGAAACACCATATATTTT CASSIRGQGNGNTIYF
12 NA NA TRBJ1-1 TRBV3-1/TRBV3-2 TGTGCCAGCAGCCAAGGTCCTACTGAAGCTTTCTTT CASSQGPTEAFF
15 TRBD1 NA TRBJ1-6 TRBV9 TGTGCCAGCAGCCCCCTGGGACAGGCGAATTCACCCCTCCACTTT CASSPLGQANSPLHF
16 TRBD2 NA TRBJ2-1 TRBV7-2 TGTGCCAGCAGCCCGGGGGGAGTAACATATTACAATGAGCAGTTCTTC CASSPGGVTYYNEQFF
15 NA once TRBJ1-5 TRBV19 TGTGCCAGTAGTATACGGTCCGGTAGCAATCAGCCCCAGCATTTT CASSIRSGSNQPQHF
16 NA NA TRBJ1-3 TRBV14 TGTGCCAGCAGCCAAGATCAGACATCCTCTGGAAACACCATATATTTT CASSQDQTSSGNTIYF
16 TRBD2 NA TRBJ2-1 TRBV7-2 TGTGCTACCCGGGCGGGGGGGCCCGGCTCCTACAATGAGCAGTTCTTC CATRAGGPGSYNEQFF
14 NA NA TRBJ1-1 TRBV6-5 TGTGCCAGCAGTATCGGTGCCATGAACACTGAAGCTTTCTTT CASSIGAMNTEAFF
16 TRBD2 NA TRBJ2-5 TRBV7-8 TGTGCCAGCAGCCCCAAGGGAGGCCGGGGGGTAGAGACCCAGTACTTC CASSPKGGRGVETQYF
17 TRBD1 NA TRBJ2-2 TRBV11-2 TGTGCCAGCAGCTTAAGCTGGGACAGGGACCCCACCGGGGAGCTGTTTTTT CASSLSWDRDPTGELFF
14 TRBD1 once TRBJ2-7 TRBV2 TGTGCCAGCAACTCCAGGACAGGCCCCTACGAGCAGTACTTC CASNSRTGPYEQYF
15 NA NA TRBJ1-6 TRBV9 TGTGCCAGCAGCGTAGGGCCCAAAGGAGATTCACCCCTCCACTTT CASSVGPKGDSPLHF
16 TRBD1 NA TRBJ1-1 TRBV19 TGTGCCAGTAGTATAGGAGACAGGGGGAGTCGGACTGAAGCTTTCTTT CASSIGDRGSRTEAFF
15 NA NA TRBJ1-1 TRBV27 TGTGCCAGCAGCCGATCGGGGGGTTCTACCCCTGAAGCTTTCTTT CASSRSGGSTPEAFF